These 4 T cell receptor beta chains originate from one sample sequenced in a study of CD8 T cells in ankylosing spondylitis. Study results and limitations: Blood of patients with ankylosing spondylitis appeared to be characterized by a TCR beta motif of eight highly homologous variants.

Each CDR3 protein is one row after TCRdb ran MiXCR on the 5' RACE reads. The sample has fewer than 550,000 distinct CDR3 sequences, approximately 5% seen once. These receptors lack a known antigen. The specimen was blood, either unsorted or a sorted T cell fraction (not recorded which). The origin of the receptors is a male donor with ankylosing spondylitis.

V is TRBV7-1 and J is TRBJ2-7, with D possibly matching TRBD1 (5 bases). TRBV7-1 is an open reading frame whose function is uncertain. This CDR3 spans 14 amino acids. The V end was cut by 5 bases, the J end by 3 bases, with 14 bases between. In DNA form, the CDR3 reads TGTGCCAGCAGCCCAGGGCTCCGCTGCTACGAGCAGTACTTC. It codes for CASSPGLRCYEQYF.

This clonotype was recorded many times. The chain's CDR3 is CASSLGTLGEQYF. The DNA of the CDR3 is TGTGCCAGCAGCTTAGGGACCCTCGGGGAGCAGTACTTC. The chain is built from TRBV7-9 and TRBJ2-7; no reliable D call. The CDR3 contains 13 residues. Germline V gene sequence: CDR1 SEHNR, CDR2 FQNEAQ (reference sequence). Deletions cut 1 base from V and 7 bases from J, with 11 bases between.

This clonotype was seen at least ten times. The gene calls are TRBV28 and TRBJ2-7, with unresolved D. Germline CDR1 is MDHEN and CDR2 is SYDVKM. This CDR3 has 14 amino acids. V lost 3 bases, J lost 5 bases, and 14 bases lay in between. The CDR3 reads CASSFPSSRHEQYF. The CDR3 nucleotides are TGTGCCAGCAGTTTCCCGTCCTCTCGTCACGAGCAGTACTTC.

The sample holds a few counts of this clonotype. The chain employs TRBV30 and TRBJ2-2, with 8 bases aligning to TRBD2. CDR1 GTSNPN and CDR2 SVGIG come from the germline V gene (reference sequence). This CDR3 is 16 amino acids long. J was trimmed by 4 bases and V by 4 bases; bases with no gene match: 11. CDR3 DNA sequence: TGTGCCTGGACCGCAACAGCGGGAGTACGCACCGGGGAGCTGTTTTTT. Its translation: CAWTATAGVRTGELFF.